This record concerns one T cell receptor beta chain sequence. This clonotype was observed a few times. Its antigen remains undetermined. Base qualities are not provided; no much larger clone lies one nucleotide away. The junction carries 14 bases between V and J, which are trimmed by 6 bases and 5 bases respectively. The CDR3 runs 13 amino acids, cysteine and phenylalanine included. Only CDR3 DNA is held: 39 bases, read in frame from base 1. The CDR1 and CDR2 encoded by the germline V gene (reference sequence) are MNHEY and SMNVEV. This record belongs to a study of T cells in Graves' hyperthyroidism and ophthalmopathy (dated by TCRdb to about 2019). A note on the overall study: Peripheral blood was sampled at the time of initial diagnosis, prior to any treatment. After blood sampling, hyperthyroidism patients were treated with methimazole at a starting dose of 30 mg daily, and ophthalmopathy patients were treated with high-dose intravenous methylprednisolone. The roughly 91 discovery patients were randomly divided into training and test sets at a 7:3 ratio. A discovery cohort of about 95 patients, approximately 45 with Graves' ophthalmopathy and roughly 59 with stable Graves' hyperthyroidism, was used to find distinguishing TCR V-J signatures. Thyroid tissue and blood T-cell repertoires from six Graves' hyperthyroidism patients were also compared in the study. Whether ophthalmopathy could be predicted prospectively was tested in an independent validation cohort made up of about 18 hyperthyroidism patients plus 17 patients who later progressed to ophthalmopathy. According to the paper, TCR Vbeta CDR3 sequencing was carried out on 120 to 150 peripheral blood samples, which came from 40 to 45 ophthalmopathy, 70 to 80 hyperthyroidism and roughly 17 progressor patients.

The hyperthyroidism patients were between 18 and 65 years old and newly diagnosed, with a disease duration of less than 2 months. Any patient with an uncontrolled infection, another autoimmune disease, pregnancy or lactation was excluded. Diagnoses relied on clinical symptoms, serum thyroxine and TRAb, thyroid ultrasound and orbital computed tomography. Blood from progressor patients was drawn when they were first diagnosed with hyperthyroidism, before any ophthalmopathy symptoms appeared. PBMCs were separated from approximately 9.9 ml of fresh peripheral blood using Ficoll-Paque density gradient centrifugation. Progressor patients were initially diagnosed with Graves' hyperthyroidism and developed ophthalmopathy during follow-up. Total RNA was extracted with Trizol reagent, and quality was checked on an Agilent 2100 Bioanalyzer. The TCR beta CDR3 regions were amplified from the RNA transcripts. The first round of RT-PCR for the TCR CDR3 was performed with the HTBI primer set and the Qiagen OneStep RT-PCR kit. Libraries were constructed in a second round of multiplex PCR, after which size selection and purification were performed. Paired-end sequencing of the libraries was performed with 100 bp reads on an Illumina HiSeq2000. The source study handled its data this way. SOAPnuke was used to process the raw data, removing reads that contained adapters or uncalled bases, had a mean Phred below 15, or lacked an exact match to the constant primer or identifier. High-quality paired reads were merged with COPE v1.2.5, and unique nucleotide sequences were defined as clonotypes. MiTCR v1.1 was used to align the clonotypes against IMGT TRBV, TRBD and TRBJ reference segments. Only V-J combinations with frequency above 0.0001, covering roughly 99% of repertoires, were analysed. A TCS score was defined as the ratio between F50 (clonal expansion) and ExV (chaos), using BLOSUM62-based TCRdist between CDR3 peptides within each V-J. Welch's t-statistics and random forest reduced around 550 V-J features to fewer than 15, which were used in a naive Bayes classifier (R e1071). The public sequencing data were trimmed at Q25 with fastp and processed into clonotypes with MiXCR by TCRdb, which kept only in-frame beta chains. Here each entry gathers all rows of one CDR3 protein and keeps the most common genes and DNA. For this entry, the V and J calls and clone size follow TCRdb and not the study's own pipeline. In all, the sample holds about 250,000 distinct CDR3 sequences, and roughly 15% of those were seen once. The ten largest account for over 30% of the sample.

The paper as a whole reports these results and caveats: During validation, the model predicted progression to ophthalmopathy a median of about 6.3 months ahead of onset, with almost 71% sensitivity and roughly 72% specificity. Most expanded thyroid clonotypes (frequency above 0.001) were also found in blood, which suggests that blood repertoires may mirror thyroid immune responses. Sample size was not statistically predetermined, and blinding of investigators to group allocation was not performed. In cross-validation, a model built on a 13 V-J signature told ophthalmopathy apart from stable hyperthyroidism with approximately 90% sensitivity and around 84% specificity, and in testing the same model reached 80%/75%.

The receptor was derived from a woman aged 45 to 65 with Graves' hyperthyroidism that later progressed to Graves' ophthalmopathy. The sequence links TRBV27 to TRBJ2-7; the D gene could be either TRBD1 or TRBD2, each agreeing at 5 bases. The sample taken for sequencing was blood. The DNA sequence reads TGTGCCAGCAGCGCGCATGGGGGAAACGAGCAGTACTTC. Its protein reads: CASSAHGGNEQYF.